A selection of T cell receptor beta chains follows, all from one sample in a study of vaccination effects on CD4 cells after COVID-19. Sequenced by immunoSEQ multiplex PCR; TCRdb stores in-frame clones only, minus some. Among about 73,000 clones listed, 78% were seen once. These TCRs are of unknown antigen specificity. The sequenced sample was CD4+ T cells from PBMCs cultured with SARS-CoV-2 spike peptides, obtained before COVID-19 vaccination. These receptors all stem from a human donor who received a COVID-19 vaccine. CDR3s include the opening cysteine and the closing phenylalanine or tryptophan. The D gene is left open where the match is weak. Rows may omit the clone size; those that give it use once, few, many or a size class.

D	V	size	J	DNA	CDR3
-	TRBV20-1	-	TRBJ1-2	TGCAGTGCTGGGGACTATGGCTACACCTTC	CSAGDYGYTF
TRBD2	TRBV19	-	TRBJ2-5	TGTGCCAGTAGTGCGACTAGCGAAGAGACCCAGTACTTC	CASSATSEETQYF
TRBD1	TRBV27	-	TRBJ1-1	TGTGCCAGCAGCCGAGACAGGGACTCTGAAGCTTTCTTT	CASSRDRDSEAFF
-	TRBV28	-	TRBJ1-1	TGTGCCAGCAGGACCCAGAGGGGTAACACTGAAGCTTTCTTT	CASRTQRGNTEAFF
-	TRBV28	-	TRBJ1-3	TGTGCCAGCACCCTGACAGCTGGAAACACCATATATTTT	CASTLTAGNTIYF
-	TRBV6-5	-	TRBJ1-4	TGTGCCAGCACGGGCCAATGGGGTGAAAAACTGTTTTTT	CASTGQWGEKLFF
TRBD2	TRBV29-1	-	TRBJ2-1	TGCAGCGTTCTATCCGGGACTAGCGTAAATGAGCAGTTCTTC	CSVLSGTSVNEQFF
-	TRBV28	-	TRBJ1-1	TGTGCCAGCAGTTTAGGGGCACGCACTGAAGCTTTCTTT	CASSLGARTEAFF
-	TRBV18	-	TRBJ2-5	TGTGCCTCCGGGGGTCCCGTGGTCGAGACCCAGTACTTC	CASGGPVVETQYF
-	TRBV2	-	TRBJ1-1	TGTGCCGACCGAACGGGCCCCAACACTGAAGCTTTCTTT	CADRTGPNTEAFF
-	TRBV5-6	-	TRBJ2-3	TGTGCCAGCAGCGCACCGGGACGTTGGGGGACAGATACGCAGTATTTT	CASSAPGRWGTDTQYF
TRBD1	TRBV2	few	TRBJ1-2	TGTGCCGGGGGGGACAGGGCTAACTATGGCTACACCTTC	CAGGDRANYGYTF
-	TRBV27	-	TRBJ2-5	TGTGCCAGCAGATCGGGACGGTACCAAGAGACCCAGTACTTC	CASRSGRYQETQYF
-	TRBV29-1	once	TRBJ1-4	TGCAGCGTTCCCGCACGAGTGAGGGATGAAAAACTGTTTTTT	CSVPARVRDEKLFF
TRBD2	TRBV5-1	-	TRBJ2-1	TGCGCCAGCAGCCAAACGGGGGGGGCTCCGGGGAATGAGCAGTTCTTC	CASSQTGGAPGNEQFF
-	TRBV19	-	TRBJ1-2	TGTGCCAGTTCCTTCGGGGCGAGCTATGGCTACACCTTC	CASSFGASYGYTF
TRBD1	TRBV7-9	-	TRBJ2-3	TGTGCCAGCAGTTTAACCCAGGGACAGTTCATATTCACAGATACGCAGTATTTT	CASSLTQGQFIFTDTQYF
-	TRBV11-2	-	TRBJ1-6	TGTGCCAGCAGCTTAACAGGGATTTCACCCCTCCACTTT	CASSLTGISPLHF
-	TRBV28	-	TRBJ1-2	TGTGCCAGCGCTTTGGGGGATGCGGGTATGAACTATGGCTACACCTTC	CASALGDAGMNYGYTF
-	TRBV12-3/TRBV12-4	-	TRBJ2-3	TGTGCCAGCAGGACGACAGGTCAGAGTACGCAGTATTTT	CASRTTGQSTQYF
-	TRBV7-9	-	TRBJ2-3	TGTGCCAGCAGCTTTAGCGGAAGCACAGATACGCAGTATTTT	CASSFSGSTDTQYF
-	TRBV18	-	TRBJ2-1	TGTGCCAGCTCACCAAATCACCCTGAGTACAATGAGCAGTTCTTC	CASSPNHPEYNEQFF
-	TRBV7-2	-	TRBJ2-1	TGTGCCAGCACCAAGAGACCAGGGACCGAGCAGTTCTTC	CASTKRPGTEQFF
-	TRBV1	-	TRBJ2-3	TGCACCAGCAGCCTCAAGGACCGCACAGATACGCAGTATTTT	CTSSLKDRTDTQYF
TRBD1	TRBV5-1	-	TRBJ1-3	TGCGCCAGCAGGGAGGGGGCTTCTGGAAACACCATATATTTT	CASREGASGNTIYF
TRBD1	TRBV7-9	-	TRBJ2-6	TGTGCCAGCAGCTCGGACAGGGGGCCTGGGGCCAACGTCCTGACTTTC	CASSSDRGPGANVLTF
TRBD1	TRBV27	once	TRBJ2-5	TGTGCCAGCAAATCCCGTACAGGGGTGACGGAAGAGACCCAGTACTTC	CASKSRTGVTEETQYF
TRBD1	TRBV13	-	TRBJ2-3	TGTGCCAGCAGCGCAAGGGACAGGTCCCCTAGCACAGATACGCAGTATTTT	CASSARDRSPSTDTQYF
-	TRBV18	-	TRBJ2-3	TGTGCCAGCTCACGTGCTAGCACAGATACGCAGTATTTT	CASSRASTDTQYF
-	TRBV29-1	-	TRBJ1-5	TGCAGCGTTCGGGGGGGCGCAGATCAGCCCCAGCATTTT	CSVRGGADQPQHF
-	TRBV5-6	-	TRBJ2-1	TGTGCCAGCAGCCTCCGGACATTCTTCTCCTACAATGAGCAGTTCTTC	CASSLRTFFSYNEQFF
-	TRBV9	few	TRBJ1-6	TGTGCCAGCAGCGTCCAGGGAGATAATTCACCCCTCCACTTT	CASSVQGDNSPLHF
-	TRBV2	few	TRBJ1-1	TGTGCCAGCAGGGACAGCCTGAACACTGAAGCTTTCTTT	CASRDSLNTEAFF
-	TRBV24-1	once	TRBJ2-1	TGTGCCACCAGTGATAGTACTCTGACAAATGAGCAGTTCTTC	CATSDSTLTNEQFF
TRBD1	TRBV10-3	-	TRBJ2-2	TGTGCCATCAGTTTGACAGGGGGGGCGGACACCGGGGAGCTGTTTTTT	CAISLTGGADTGELFF
-	TRBV30	-	TRBJ1-2	TGTGCCTGGAGTGTACTGATGCGGGATGGTGGCTACACCTTC	CAWSVLMRDGGYTF
TRBD1	TRBV19	-	TRBJ1-5	TGTGCCAGTAGCGTGGACAGGAGTCAGCCCCAGCATTTT	CASSVDRSQPQHF
TRBD2	TRBV7-8	few	TRBJ2-2	TGTGCCAGCAGCCGAGCGGGGGGGGTCGGGGAGCTGTTTTTT	CASSRAGGVGELFF
-	TRBV6-1	-	TRBJ1-2	TGTGCCAGCAGTGACGGCCCCCGAATCTATGGCTACACCTTC	CASSDGPRIYGYTF
-	TRBV18	-	TRBJ2-5	TGTGCCAGCTCCGTCTCCCAGGGGGAGACCCAGTACTTC	CASSVSQGETQYF
-	TRBV5-5	-	TRBJ1-1	TGTGCCAGCAGCCCTGAACCGTTGACTGAAGCTTTCTTT	CASSPEPLTEAFF
TRBD1	TRBV6-1	-	TRBJ1-2	TGTGCCAGCAGTGAAGCGGGACAGAGCTATGGCTACACCTTC	CASSEAGQSYGYTF
TRBD1	TRBV10-1	-	TRBJ2-5	TGCGCCAGCAGTGCTGGACAGGGGGATGAAGAGACCCAGTACTTC	CASSAGQGDEETQYF
TRBD2	TRBV3-1/TRBV3-2	-	TRBJ2-1	TGTGCCAGCAGCAACCTAGGGACTAGCCGTTACAATGAGCAGTTCTTC	CASSNLGTSRYNEQFF
-	TRBV11-2	-	TRBJ2-3	TGTGCCAGCAGCTCCCAAAGGAGTTCTGCGCAGTATTTT	CASSSQRSSAQYF
TRBD1	TRBV6-5	-	TRBJ1-4	TGTGCCAGCAGGTTACAGGGGCAAGCTAATGAAAAACTGTTTTTT	CASRLQGQANEKLFF
-	TRBV25-1	few	TRBJ1-6	TGTGCCAGCACCCTCGGACTGCTTGATTCACCCCTCCACTTT	CASTLGLLDSPLHF
-	TRBV5-1	-	TRBJ1-1	TGCGCCAGCAGCTTGGCCACGAGCCACACTGGTGAAGCTTTCTTT	CASSLATSHTGEAFF
-	TRBV5-1	-	TRBJ2-3	TGCGCCAGCAGCTTGGCACCAGGGTCTAGTGGCACAGATACGCAGTATTTT	CASSLAPGSSGTDTQYF
-	TRBV2	few	TRBJ1-6	TGTGCCAGCCAGGCTGGCTGGAATTCACCCCTCCACTTT	CASQAGWNSPLHF
-	TRBV10-1	few	TRBJ1-3	TGCGCCAGCAGTCGGACGAGCTCTGGAAACACCATATATTTT	CASSRTSSGNTIYF
TRBD1	TRBV6-2/TRBV6-3	-	TRBJ1-1	TGTGCCAGCAGTTACCATAGGGACAGTGAAGCTTTCTTT	CASSYHRDSEAFF
-	TRBV9	-	TRBJ1-1	TGTGCCAGCAGCGCAGATGCGTTGAACACTGAAGCTTTCTTT	CASSADALNTEAFF
-	TRBV18	-	TRBJ2-6	TGTGCCAGCTCACCTTTCAGGGGACACTCTGGGGCCAACGTCCTGACTTTC	CASSPFRGHSGANVLTF